The entry that follows covers one T cell receptor (beta chain) sequence. Antigen unknown. A much larger clone sits a single nucleotide away, making a read error possible. Within the sample, other DNA sequences also encode this same CDR3. This entry belongs to a study of shared clonotypes between healthy human individuals. Study-level findings and limits: The generation probabilities recorded for non-shared clonotypes fell below those of clonotypes shared by all four donors. Among donors, sharing of clonotypes was expected to be affected by sequencing depth. Shared across four donors were roughly 4.8% of the naive CD4 clonotypes.

The authors loaded around 220 ng DNA, some 32,000 T cell genomes, into sorted-subset replicate PCRs. The method was immunoSEQ multiplex PCR; TCRdb's version includes in-frame clones alone and lacks a portion of them. The repertoire holds under 1,100,000 clones, with approximately 80% as singletons. Germline V gives CDR1 MNHNS, CDR2 SASEGT. CDR3 size: 13 residues. The origin of this receptor is a man between 18 and 29 years old in good health. Some clones in this sample may be carry-over from other donors' samples. J is TRBJ1-1 and V is TRBV6-1; unclear D gene. Material: memory CD4+ T cells from PBMCs. The subset denotes: CD45RA-negative fraction. CDR3 residues: CATTQEGNTEAFF. The CDR3 DNA reads TGTGCTACTACACAAGAGGGGAACACTGAAGCTTTCTTT.